The clone carrying this T cell receptor (beta chain) was observed a single time. Germline V lookup: CDR1 LNHDA, CDR2 SQIVND (reference sequence). Trimming cost V 1 base and J 3 bases, with 15 bases left between them. There are 16 residues in the CDR3. The sample belongs to a study of blood T cell repertoires in COVID-19. Study-wide background: The study drew acute and convalescent COVID-19 samples from the United States, Italy and Spain.

In the authors' workflow: Estimates of nucleated cell counts were drawn from the amplification of reference gene primers. Assay used: immunoSEQ multiplex PCR; TCRdb lists only in-frame clones, some missing. The DNA was the basis for D and trimming; V, J and clone size are from that table. The sample has over 300,000 clones, around 89% seen once. The clonotype was recovered from a young man with active or convalescent COVID-19. V and J are TRBV19 and TRBJ1-1, with D possibly TRBD1 on 5 matching bases. Sequencing was carried out using peripheral blood. The CDR3 region has the DNA TGTGCCAGTAGTATAGTGGCAGGGTTGGTAGACACTGAAGCTTTCTTT. Its protein is CASSIVAGLVDTEAFF.